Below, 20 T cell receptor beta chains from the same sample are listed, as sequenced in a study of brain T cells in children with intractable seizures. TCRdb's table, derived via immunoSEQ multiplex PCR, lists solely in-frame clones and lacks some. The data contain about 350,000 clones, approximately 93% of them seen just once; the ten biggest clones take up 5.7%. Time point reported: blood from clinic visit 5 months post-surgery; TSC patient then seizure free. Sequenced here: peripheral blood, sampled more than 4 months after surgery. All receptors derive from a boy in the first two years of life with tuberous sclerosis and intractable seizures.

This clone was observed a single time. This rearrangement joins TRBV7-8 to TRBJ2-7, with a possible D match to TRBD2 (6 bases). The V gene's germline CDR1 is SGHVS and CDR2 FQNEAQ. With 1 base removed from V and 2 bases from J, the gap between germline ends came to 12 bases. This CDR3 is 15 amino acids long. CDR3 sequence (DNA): TGTGCCAGCAGCTTAGAGGTAGCGGCGACCTACGAGCAGTACTTC. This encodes CASSLEVAATYEQYF. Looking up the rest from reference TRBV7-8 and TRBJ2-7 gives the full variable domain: GAGVSQSPRYKVAKRGQDVALRCDPISGHVSLFWYQQALGQGPEFLTYFQNEAQLDKSGLPSDRFFAERPEGSVSTLKIQRTQQEDSAVYLCASSLEVAATYEQYFGPGTRLTVT.

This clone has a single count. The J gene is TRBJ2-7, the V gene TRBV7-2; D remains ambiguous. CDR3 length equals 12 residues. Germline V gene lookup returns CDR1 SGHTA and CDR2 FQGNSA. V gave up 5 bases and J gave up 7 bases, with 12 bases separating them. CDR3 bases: TGTGCCAGCAGCCTTGTGGTGGGGGAGCAGTACTTC. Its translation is CASSLVVGEQYF. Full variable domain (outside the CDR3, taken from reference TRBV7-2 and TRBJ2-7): GAGVSQSPSNKVTEKGKDVELRCDPISGHTALYWYRQSLGQGLEFLIYFQGNSAPDKSGLPSDRFSAERTGGSVSTLTIQRTQQEDSAVYLCASSLVVGEQYFGPGTRLTVT.

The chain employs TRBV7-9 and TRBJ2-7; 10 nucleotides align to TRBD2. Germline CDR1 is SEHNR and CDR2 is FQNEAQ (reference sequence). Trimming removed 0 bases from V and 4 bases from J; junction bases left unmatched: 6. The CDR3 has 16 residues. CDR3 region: CASSLASSGSPYEQYF. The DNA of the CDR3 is TGTGCCAGCAGCTTAGCGTCTAGCGGGAGCCCTTACGAGCAGTACTTC.

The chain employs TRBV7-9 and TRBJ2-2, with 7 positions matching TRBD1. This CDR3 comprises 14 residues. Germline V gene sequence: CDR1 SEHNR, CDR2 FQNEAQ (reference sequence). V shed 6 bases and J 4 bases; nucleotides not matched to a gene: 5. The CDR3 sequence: CASRQGGVTGELFF. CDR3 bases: TGTGCCAGCAGGCAAGGGGGCGTCACCGGGGAGCTGTTTTTT.

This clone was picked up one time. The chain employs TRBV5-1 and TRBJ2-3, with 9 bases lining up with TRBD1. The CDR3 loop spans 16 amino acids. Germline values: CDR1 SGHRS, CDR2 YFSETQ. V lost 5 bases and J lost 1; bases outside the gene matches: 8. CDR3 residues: CASRGTGKGGTDTQYF. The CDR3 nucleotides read TGCGCCAGCAGAGGGACAGGGAAGGGAGGCACAGATACGCAGTATTTT.

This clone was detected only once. Here the CDR3 reads CASSKPGDASYEQYF. The CDR3 DNA sequence: TGTGCCAGCAGTAAGCCCGGGGACGCAAGCTACGAGCAGTACTTC. V is TRBV6-5 and J is TRBJ2-7; the D call may be TRBD1 or TRBD2 (5 bases each). Trimming pared 5 bases from V and 3 bases from J, leaving 17 bases between. The CDR3 consists of 15 residues. Germline-derived CDR1 and CDR2 are MNHEY and SVGAGI.

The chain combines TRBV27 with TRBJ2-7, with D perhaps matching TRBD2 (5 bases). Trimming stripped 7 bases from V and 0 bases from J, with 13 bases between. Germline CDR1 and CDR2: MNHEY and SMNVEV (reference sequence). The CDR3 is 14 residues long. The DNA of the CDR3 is TGTGCCAGCATGTTAGCGAGCCCCTCCTACGAGCAGTACTTC. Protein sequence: CASMLASPSYEQYF.

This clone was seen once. In DNA form, the CDR3 reads TGTGCCAGCAGTGAATCAGGGTACTCGGGGCCCCAGCATTTT. Protein product: CASSESGYSGPQHF. The J gene is TRBJ1-5, the V gene TRBV2; D is possibly TRBD1 (5 bases). CDR1 is SNHLY, CDR2 FYNNEI, per germline. V was pared by 2 bases and J by 9 bases, with 14 bases between. The CDR3 length is 14 residues.

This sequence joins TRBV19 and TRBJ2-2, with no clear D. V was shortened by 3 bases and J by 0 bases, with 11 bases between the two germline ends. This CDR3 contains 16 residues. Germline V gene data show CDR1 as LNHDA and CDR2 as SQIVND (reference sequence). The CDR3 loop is CASSIPGFTNTGELFF. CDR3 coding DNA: TGTGCCAGTAGTATTCCCGGGTTTACGAACACCGGGGAGCTGTTTTTT.

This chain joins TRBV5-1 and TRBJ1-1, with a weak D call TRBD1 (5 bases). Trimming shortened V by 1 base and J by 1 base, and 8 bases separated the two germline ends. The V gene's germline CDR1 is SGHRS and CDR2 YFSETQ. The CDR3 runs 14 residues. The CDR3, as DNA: TGCGCCAGCAGCTTGCCTACAGGGAACACTGAAGCTTTCTTT. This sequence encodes CASSLPTGNTEAFF.

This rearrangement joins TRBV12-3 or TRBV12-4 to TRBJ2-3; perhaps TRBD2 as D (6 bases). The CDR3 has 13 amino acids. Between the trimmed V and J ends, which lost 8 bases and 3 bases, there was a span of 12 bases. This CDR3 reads CASRLASTDTQYF. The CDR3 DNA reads TGTGCCAGCCGGCTAGCGTCAACAGATACGCAGTATTTT.

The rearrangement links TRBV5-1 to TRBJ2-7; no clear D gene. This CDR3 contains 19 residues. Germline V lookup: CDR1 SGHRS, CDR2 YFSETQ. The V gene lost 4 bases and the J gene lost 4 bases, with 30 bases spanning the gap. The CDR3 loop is CASSPSSLQKLKRMYEQYF. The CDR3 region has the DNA TGCGCCAGCAGCCCGTCCTCGCTTCAGAAACTCAAGAGGATGTACGAGCAGTACTTC.

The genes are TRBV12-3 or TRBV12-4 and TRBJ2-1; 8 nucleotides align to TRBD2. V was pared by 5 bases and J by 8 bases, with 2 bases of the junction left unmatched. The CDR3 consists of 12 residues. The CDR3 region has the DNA TGTGCCAGCAGTAGCGGGAGCTATGAGCAGTTCTTC. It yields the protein CASSSGSYEQFF.

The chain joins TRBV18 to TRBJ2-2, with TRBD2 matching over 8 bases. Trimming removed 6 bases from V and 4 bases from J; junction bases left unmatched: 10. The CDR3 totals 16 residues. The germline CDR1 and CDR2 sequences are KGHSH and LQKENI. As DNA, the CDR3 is TGTGCCAGCTCCCTCAAGGGTAGCGGGATCACCGGGGAGCTGTTTTTT. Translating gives CASSLKGSGITGELFF.

CDR3 nucleotides: TGCGCCAGCAGCCAAGATCAGCGGGAGGGGTACCAAGAGACCCAGTACTTC. It encodes CASSQDQREGYQETQYF. The chain employs TRBV4-1 and TRBJ2-5, with TRBD2 identical over 10 bases. The CDR3 is 17 residues long. The J segment lost 0 bases and the V segment lost 0 bases, leaving 4 bases of the junction unmatched. Germline lookup yields CDR1 MGHRA and CDR2 YSYEKL.

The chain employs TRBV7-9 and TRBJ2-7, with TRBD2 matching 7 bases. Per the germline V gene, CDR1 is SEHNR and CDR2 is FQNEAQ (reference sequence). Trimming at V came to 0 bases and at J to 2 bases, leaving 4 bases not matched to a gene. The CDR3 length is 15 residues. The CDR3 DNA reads TGTGCCAGCAGCTTAGCGAGCACTAGCGCCTACGAGCAGTACTTC. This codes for CASSLASTSAYEQYF.

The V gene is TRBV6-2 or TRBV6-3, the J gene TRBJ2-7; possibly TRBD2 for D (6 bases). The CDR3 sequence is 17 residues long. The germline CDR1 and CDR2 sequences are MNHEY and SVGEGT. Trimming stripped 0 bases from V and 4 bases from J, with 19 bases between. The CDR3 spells CASSYSGGQGLGYEQYF. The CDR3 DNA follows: TGTGCCAGCAGTTACTCCGGAGGGCAGGGCCTGGGGTACGAGCAGTACTTC.

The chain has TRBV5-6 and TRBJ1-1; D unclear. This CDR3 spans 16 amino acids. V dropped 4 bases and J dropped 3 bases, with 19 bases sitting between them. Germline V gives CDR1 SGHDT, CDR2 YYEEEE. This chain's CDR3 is CASSPIRSPVYTEAFF. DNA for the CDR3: TGTGCCAGCAGCCCGATAAGGTCTCCCGTCTACACTGAAGCTTTCTTT.

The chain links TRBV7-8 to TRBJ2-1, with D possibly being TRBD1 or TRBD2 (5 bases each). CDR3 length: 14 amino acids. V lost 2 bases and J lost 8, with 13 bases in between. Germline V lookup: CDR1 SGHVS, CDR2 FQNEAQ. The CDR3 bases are TGTGCCAGCAGCTTACCAGGGACCCGGTATGAGCAGTTCTTC. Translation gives CASSLPGTRYEQFF.

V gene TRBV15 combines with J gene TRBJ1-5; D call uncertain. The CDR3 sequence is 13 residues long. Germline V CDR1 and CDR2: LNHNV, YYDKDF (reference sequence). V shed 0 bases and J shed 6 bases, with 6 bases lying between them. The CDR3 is CATSREEGQPQHF. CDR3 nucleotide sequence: TGTGCCACCAGCAGAGAGGAAGGTCAGCCCCAGCATTTT.